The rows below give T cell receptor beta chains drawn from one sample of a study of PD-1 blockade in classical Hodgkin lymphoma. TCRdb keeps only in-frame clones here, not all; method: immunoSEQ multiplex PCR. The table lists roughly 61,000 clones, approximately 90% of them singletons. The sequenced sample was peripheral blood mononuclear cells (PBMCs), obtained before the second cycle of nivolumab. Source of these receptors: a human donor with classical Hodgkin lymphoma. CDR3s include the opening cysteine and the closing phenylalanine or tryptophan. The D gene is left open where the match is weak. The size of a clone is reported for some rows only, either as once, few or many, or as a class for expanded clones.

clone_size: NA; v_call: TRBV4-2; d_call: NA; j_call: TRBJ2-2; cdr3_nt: TGTGCCAGCAGCCCCCCGGGCAGGGAGAACACCGGGGAGCTGTTTTTT; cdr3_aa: CASSPPGRENTGELFF
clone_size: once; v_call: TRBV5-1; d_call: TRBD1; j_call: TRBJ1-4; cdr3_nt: TGCGCCAGTAGACAGGGGACTAATGAAAAACTGTTTTTT; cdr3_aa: CASRQGTNEKLFF
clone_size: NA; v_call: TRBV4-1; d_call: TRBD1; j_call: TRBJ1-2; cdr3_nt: TGCGCCAGCAGCCAAGAGAGACAGGGCGATGGCTACACCTTC; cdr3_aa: CASSQERQGDGYTF
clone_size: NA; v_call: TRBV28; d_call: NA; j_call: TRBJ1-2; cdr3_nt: TGTGCCAGCAGTTTTCCCGGGGCTGAGGGCTACACCTTC; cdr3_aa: CASSFPGAEGYTF
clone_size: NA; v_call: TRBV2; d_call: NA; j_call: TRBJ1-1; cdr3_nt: TGTGCCAGCAGGGGTCGGCCAGGAGATATGAACACTGAAGCTTTCTTT; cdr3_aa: CASRGRPGDMNTEAFF
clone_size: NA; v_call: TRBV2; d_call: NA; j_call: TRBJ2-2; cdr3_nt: TGTGCCAGTGCAGAGGGGACGATGAGGGGGGAGCTGTTTTTT; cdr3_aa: CASAEGTMRGELFF
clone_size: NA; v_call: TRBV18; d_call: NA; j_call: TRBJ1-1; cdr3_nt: TGTGCCAGCTCACCCCCGAGCACTGAAGCTTTCTTT; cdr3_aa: CASSPPSTEAFF
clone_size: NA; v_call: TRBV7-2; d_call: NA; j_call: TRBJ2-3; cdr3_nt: TGTGCCAGCAGCCCCTCCTCGGGCACAGATACGCAGTATTTT; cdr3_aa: CASSPSSGTDTQYF
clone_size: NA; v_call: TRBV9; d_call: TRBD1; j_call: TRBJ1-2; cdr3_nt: TGTGCCAGCAGCGTAGCTGTGGGACAGAACTATGGCTACACCTTC; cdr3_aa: CASSVAVGQNYGYTF
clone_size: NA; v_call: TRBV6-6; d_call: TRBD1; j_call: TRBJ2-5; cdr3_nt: TGTGCCAGCAGTTACTCGATACAGGGGGCAAAAGAGACCCAGTACTTC; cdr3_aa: CASSYSIQGAKETQYF
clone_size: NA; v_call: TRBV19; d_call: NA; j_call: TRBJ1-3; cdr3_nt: TGTGCCAGTAGTATAGATTTTCAGCAGCAGAGCTCTGGAAACACCATATATTTT; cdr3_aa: CASSIDFQQQSSGNTIYF
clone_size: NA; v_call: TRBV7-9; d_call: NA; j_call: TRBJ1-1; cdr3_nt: TGTGCCAGCAGCCCACAAATGTGGAACACTGAAGCTTTCTTT; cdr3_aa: CASSPQMWNTEAFF
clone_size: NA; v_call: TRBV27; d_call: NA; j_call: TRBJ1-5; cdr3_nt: TGTGCCAGCAGTTTTTTTCAGAATCAGCCCCAGCATTTT; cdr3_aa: CASSFFQNQPQHF
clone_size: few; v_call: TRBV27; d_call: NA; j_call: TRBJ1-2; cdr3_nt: TGTGCCAGCGGTCCGAGACAGTGGCTTTATGGCTACACCTTC; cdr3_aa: CASGPRQWLYGYTF
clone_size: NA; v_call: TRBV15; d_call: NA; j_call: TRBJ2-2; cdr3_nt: TGTGCCACTAGACAGGCCCCCCGAGGGGACACCGGGGAGCTGTTTTTT; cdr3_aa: CATRQAPRGDTGELFF
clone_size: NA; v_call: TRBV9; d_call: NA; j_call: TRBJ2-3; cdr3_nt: TGTGCCAGCAGCGTATCTTACGGTACGCAGTATTTT; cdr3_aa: CASSVSYGTQYF
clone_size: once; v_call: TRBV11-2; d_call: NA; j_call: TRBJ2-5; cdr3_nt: TGTGCCAGCAGCTTAAGGGCTGCTACCCAAGAGACCCAGTACTTC; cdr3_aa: CASSLRAATQETQYF
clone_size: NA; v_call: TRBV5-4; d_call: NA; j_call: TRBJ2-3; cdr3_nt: TGTGCCAGCAGCTGGGACTGGGCAGATACGCAGTATTTT; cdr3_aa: CASSWDWADTQYF
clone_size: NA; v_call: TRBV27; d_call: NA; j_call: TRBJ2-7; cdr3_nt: TGTGCCAGCACCCAGGAGGGAGGCGAGCAGTACTTC; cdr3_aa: CASTQEGGEQYF
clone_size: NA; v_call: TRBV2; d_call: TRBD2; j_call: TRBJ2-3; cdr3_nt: TGTGCCAGCGATGACCTAGCGGGAGGAACAGATACGCAGTATTTT; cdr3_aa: CASDDLAGGTDTQYF
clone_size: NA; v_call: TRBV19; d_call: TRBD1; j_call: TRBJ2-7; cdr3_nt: TGTGCCAGTAGCAGACAGGGTTGGGGAGAGCAGTACTTC; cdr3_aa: CASSRQGWGEQYF
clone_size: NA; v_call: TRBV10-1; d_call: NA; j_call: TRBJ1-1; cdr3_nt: TGCGCCAGCAGTGAGTCGGTCGCCCGTAGGAGGGGAGGGACTGAAGCTTTCTTT; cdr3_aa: CASSESVARRRGGTEAFF
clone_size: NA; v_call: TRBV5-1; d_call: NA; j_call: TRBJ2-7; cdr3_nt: TGCGCCAGCAGCTCGGGGACTCACGTCACCTCCTACGAGCAGTACTTC; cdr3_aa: CASSSGTHVTSYEQYF
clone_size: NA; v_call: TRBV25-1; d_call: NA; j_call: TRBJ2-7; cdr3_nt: TGTGCCAGCACCGTGAGAGGGGACGAGCAGTACTTC; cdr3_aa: CASTVRGDEQYF
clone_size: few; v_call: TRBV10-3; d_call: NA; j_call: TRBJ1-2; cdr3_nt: TGTGCCATCAGTGAGGAGATACGGACCTATGGCTACACCTTC; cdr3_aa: CAISEEIRTYGYTF
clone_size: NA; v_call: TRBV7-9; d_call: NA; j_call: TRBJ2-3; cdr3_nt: TGTGCCAGCAGCTCCACAGATACGCAGTATTTT; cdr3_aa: CASSSTDTQYF
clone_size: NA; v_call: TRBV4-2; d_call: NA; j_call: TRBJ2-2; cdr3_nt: TGTGCCAGCAGCCAAGATAAGGGCACCGGGGAGCTGTTTTTT; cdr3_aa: CASSQDKGTGELFF
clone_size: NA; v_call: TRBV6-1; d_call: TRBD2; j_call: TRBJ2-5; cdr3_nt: TGTGCCAGCATCAAGCGGGGGCAAGAGACCCAGTACTTC; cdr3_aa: CASIKRGQETQYF
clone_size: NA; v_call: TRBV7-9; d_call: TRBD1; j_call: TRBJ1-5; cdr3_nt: TGTGCCAGCAGCGCCCCGGGACAGGGCGAACAGCCCCAGCATTTT; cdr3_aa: CASSAPGQGEQPQHF
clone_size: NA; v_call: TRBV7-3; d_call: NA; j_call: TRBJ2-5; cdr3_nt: TGTGCCAGCAGCTTAACGTGGTCGGGGCTAGAGACCCAGTACTTC; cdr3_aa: CASSLTWSGLETQYF
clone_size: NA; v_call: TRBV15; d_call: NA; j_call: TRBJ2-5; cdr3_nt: TGTGCCACCAGCAGAGTACCAAGTCGGGAGTTAGAGACCCAGTACTTC; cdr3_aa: CATSRVPSRELETQYF
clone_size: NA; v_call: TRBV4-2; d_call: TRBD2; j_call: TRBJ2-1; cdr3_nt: TGTGCCAGCAGCCAATTTGGACTAGCGGGGGGCCCCGAGCAGTTCTTC; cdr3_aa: CASSQFGLAGGPEQFF
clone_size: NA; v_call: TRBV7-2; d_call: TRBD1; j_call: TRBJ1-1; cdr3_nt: TGTGCCAGCAGCTTAGGTACAGGGGGCAGGGCTTTCTTT; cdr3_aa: CASSLGTGGRAFF
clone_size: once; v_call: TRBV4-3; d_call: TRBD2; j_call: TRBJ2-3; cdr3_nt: TGCGCCAGCAGCCAAGGTAGCGGGAGGGTGGTAGATACGCAGTATTTT; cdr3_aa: CASSQGSGRVVDTQYF
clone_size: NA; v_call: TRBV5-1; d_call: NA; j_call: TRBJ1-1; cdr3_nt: TGCGCCAGCAGCTCCCCTGACGCTATGAACACTGAAGCTTTCTTT; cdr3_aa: CASSSPDAMNTEAFF
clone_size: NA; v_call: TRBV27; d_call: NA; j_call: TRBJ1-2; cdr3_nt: TGTGCCAGCAGTTCGGGTAACTATGGCTACACCTTC; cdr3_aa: CASSSGNYGYTF
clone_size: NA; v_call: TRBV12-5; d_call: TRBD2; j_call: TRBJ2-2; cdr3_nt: TGTGCTAGTGGTTTGGCGATGGGGACTACTAGCGAATTAAACACCGGGGAGCTGTTTTTT; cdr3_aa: CASGLAMGTTSELNTGELFF
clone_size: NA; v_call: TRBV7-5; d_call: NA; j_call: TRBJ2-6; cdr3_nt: TGTGCCAGAAGCCCCCTCCGGGCGGTAGGGGCCAACGTCCTGACTTTC; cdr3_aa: CARSPLRAVGANVLTF
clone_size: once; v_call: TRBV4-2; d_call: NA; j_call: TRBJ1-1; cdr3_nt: TGTGCCACCCACGGACAGTTGAACACTGAAGCTTTCTTT; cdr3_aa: CATHGQLNTEAFF
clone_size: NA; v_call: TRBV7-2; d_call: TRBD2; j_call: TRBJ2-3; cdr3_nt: TGTGCCAGCAGCCTGTGGCTAGCGGGAGGTCCATACACAGATACGCAGTATTTT; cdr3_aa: CASSLWLAGGPYTDTQYF
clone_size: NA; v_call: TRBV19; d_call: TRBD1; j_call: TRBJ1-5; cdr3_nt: TGTGCCAGTAGGCGGGGGGACAGGGGGTCAAATCAGCCCCAGCATTTT; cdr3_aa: CASRRGDRGSNQPQHF
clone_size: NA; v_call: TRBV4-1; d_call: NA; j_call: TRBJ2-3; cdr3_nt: TGCGCCAGCAGCCATGGTAGCACAGATACGCAGTATTTT; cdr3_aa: CASSHGSTDTQYF
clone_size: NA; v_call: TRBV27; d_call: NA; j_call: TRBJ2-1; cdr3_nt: TGTGCCAGCAGTTTACAGGGGCCCTCTTACAATGAGCAGTTCTTC; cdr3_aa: CASSLQGPSYNEQFF
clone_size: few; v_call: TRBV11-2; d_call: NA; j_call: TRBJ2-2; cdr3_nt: TGTGCCAGCAGCTTAGGTGCGGTCTCCGGGGAGCTGTTTTTT; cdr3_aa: CASSLGAVSGELFF
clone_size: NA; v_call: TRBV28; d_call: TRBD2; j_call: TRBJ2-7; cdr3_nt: TGTGCCAGCAGTTTCGGGCTAGCGGGAGGAGCGATCTACGAGCAGTACTTC; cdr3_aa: CASSFGLAGGAIYEQYF
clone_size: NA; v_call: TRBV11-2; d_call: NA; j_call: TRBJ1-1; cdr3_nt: TGTGCCAGCAGCCCTGGTGTTGTCAACACTGAAGCTTTCTTT; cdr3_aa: CASSPGVVNTEAFF
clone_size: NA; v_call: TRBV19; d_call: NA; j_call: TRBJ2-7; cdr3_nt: TGTGCCAGTAGTAGCAGGGGAGAAGGCGAGCAGTACTTC; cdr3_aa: CASSSRGEGEQYF
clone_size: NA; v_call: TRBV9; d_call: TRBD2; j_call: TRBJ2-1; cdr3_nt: TGTGCCAGCAGCGCGAAGGCGGTAGCGGGAGGCTCCTACAATGAGCAGTTCTTC; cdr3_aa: CASSAKAVAGGSYNEQFF
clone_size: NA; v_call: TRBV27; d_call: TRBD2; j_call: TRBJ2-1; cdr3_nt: TGTGCCAGCAGTTCCGTCTCCGGGACTAGCGGGAAGGGGTTCTTC; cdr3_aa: CASSSVSGTSGKGFF
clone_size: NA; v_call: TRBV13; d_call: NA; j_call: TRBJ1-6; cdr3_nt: TGTGCCAGCAGCTTACAGGGGACTAAGAATTCACCCCTCCACTTT; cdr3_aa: CASSLQGTKNSPLHF
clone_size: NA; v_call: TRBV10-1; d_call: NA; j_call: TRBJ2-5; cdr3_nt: TGCGCCAGCAGGCTGCTTAAATCATCGGAGACCCAGTACTTC; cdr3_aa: CASRLLKSSETQYF
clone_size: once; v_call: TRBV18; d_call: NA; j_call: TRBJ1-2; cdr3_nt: TGTGCCAGCTCACCACCGTCGTGGGCTGGGGGCTACACCTTC; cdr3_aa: CASSPPSWAGGYTF
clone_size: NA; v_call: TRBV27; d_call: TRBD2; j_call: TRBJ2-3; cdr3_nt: TGTGCCAGCAGTTGGGGACTAGACAGCACAGATACGCAGTATTTT; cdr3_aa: CASSWGLDSTDTQYF